The 5 T cell receptor beta chains in this list originate from one sample, sequenced in a study of PD-1 blockade in classical Hodgkin lymphoma. Every patient relapsed after autologous stem cell transplantation, and brentuximab vedotin exposure varied. TCRdb keeps only in-frame clones here, not all; method: immunoSEQ multiplex PCR. Of 19,000 or so clones listed, about 80% are singletons. The material was peripheral blood mononuclear cells (PBMCs), obtained at baseline. The receptors were gathered from a human donor with classical Hodgkin lymphoma.

The V call is TRBV19, the J call TRBJ1-2; 8 bases fit TRBD1. J lost 3 bases, V lost 6 bases, and 3 bases had no gene match. Germline V gives CDR1 LNHDA, CDR2 SQIVND (reference sequence). This CDR3 is 13 amino acids long. The CDR3 sequence: CASSLQGDYGYTF. The DNA for the CDR3 is TGTGCCAGTAGCCTACAGGGGGACTATGGCTACACCTTC.

J is TRBJ2-6 and V is TRBV5-4, with no clear D. Germline V gives CDR1 SGHNT, CDR2 YYREEE (reference sequence). The CDR3 consists of 17 residues. V was cut by 0 bases and J by 4 bases, with 14 bases left in between. CDR3 amino acids: CASSLEAPVRGANVLTF. The CDR3 DNA is TGTGCCAGCAGCTTGGAGGCTCCCGTCCGGGGGGCCAACGTCCTGACTTTC.

The V call is TRBV7-2, the J call TRBJ2-1, with D possibly being TRBD1 or TRBD2 (5 bases each). CDR1 and CDR2 from the germline V gene are SGHTA and FQGNSA. The CDR3 consists of 14 residues. V was shortened by 0 bases and J by 10 bases, with 13 bases between the two germline ends. CDR3 in DNA: TGTGCCAGCAGCTTAGCCCGGGACGCCGGGGAGCAGTTCTTC. Translated, it gives CASSLARDAGEQFF. Together with reference TRBV7-2 and TRBJ2-1, the CDR3 gives the full variable domain: GAGVSQSPSNKVTEKGKDVELRCDPISGHTALYWYRQSLGQGLEFLIYFQGNSAPDKSGLPSDRFSAERTGGSVSTLTIQRTQQEDSAVYLCASSLARDAGEQFFGPGTRLTVL.

This clone was seen just once. CDR3 sequence reads: CASSVSGVWGNTEAFF. CDR3 bases: TGTGCCAGCAGTGTAAGCGGGGTCTGGGGGAACACTGAAGCTTTCTTT. The J gene is TRBJ1-1, the V gene TRBV27; D gene ambiguous. The CDR3 extends over 16 amino acids. Trimming took off 5 bases at V and 1 base at J, with 17 bases between the two ends. Germline CDR1 is MNHEY and CDR2 is SMNVEV (reference sequence).

The chain combines TRBV19 with TRBJ1-5; possible D gene TRBD1, 6 bases. The germline CDR1 and CDR2 sequences are LNHDA and SQIVND (reference sequence). Between the trimmed V and J ends, which lost 2 bases and 3 bases, there was a span of 8 bases. The CDR3 extends over 14 amino acids. CDR3 in amino acids: CASSIRDTNQPQHF. The CDR3 DNA follows: TGTGCCAGTAGTATAAGGGACACCAATCAGCCCCAGCATTTT. The full variable domain, completed using reference TRBV19 and TRBJ1-5, is DGGITQSPKYLFRKEGQNVTLSCEQNLNHDAMYWYRQDPGQGLRLIYYSQIVNDFQKGDIAEGYSVSREKKESFPLTVTSAQKNPTAFYLCASSIRDTNQPQHFGDGTRLSIL.